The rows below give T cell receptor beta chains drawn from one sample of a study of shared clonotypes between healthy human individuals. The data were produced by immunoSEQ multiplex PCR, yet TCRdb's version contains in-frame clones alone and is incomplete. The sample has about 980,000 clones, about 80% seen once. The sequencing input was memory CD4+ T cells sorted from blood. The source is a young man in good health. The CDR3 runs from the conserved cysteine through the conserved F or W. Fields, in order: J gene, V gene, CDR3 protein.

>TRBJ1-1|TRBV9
CASSVALDRGMNTEAFF
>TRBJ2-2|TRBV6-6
CASSSSGRGTGELFF
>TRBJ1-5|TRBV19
CASSKDNQPQHF
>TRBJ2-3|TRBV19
CASSIGRTNTDTQYF
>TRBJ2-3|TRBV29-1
CSVEVRSVSGGGSTDTQYF
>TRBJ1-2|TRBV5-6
CASSTLRTVDGYTF
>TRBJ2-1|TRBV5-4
CASSLNLYNEQFF
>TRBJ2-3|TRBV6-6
CASSPVGIGTDTQYF
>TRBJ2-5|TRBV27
CASSHGTIGETQYF
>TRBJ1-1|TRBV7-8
CASSLERGTEAFF
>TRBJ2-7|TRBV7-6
CASSLSRAREQYF
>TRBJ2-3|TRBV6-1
CASSEASRLKDTDTQYF
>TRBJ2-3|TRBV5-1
CASSSGLGRWERDTQYF
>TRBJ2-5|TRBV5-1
CASSPGQGGPQETQYF
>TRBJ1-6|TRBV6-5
CAIRPGNNSPLHF
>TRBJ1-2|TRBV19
CASRLKGGLDYGYTF
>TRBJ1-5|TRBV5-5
CASSLSGVSNQPQHF
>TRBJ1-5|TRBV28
CASKDRLNQPQHF
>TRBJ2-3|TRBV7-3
CASSVSGADAGNTQYF
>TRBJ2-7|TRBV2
CASRSPGPRASYEQYF
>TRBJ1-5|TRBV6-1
CAGRDSGNQPQHF
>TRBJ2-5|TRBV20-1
CSARKETQYF
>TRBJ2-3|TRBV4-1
CASSQPYQGITDTQYF
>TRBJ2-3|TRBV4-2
CASSPLAGETDTQYF
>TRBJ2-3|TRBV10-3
CAISVLGTGGKDTQYF
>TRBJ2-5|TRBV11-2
CASSFWDSLSETQYF
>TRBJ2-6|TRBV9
CASSVLSGANVLTF
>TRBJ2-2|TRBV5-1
CASSVTGEAAGELFF
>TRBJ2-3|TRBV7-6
CASSETGQGSTDTQYF
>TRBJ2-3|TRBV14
CASSQDLRLAGTDTQYF
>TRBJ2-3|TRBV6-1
CASSSGQGATDTQYF
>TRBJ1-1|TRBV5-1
CASSSRGGGVGTEAFF
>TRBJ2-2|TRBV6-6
CASRFGELFF
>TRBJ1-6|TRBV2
CASKGGTSSPLHF
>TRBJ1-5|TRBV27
CASGLYRDSNQPQHF
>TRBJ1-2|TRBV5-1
CASSRGDLYGYTF
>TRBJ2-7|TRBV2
CASSESTYEQYF
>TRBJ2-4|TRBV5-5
CASSRQGNIQYF
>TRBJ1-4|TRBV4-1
CASSQNVGGGGEKLFF
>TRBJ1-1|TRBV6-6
CASRPTGIGTEAFF
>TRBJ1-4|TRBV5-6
CASSPQMGRGSSNEKLFF
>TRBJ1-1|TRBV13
CASSSRQPPASGAFF
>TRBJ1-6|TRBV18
CASSDTRGNSPLHF
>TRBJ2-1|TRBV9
CASSVVGSSYNEQFF
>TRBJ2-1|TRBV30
CAWSVQAGGPTEQFF
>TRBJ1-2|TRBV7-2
CASSLGGAYNYGYTF
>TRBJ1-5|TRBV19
CASSGRDRGWDQPQHF
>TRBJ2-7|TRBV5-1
CASSLGAGVLYEQYF
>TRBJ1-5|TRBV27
CASSQGINSNQPQHF
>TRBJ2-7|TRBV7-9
CASSLGSSGEEYF
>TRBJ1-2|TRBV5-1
CASSLSTGESYGYTF
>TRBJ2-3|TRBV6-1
CATKTREYQDTQYF
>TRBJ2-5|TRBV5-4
CASSFRDGETQYF
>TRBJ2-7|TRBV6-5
CASRTSGSYEQYF
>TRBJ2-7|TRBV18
CASSRIQGYSEQYF
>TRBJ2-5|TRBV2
CASSQTSSPYF
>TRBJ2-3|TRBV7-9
CASSPTTDTQYF